This passage covers 15 T cell receptor beta chains from one sample sequenced in a study of T cell responses to AZD1222 COVID-19 vaccine. Using immunoSEQ multiplex PCR, the repertoire was profiled, and TCRdb retains in-frame clones only, with some absent. The sample lists fewer than 110,000 clones, about 87% occurring once. The source was peripheral blood, collected on day 0 of AZD1222 vaccination. These receptors were collected from an adult in good health.

The chain uses TRBV19 and TRBJ2-1; the D is unclear. CDR3 length: 15 amino acids. The V gene lost 2 bases and the J gene lost 2 bases, with 10 bases spanning the gap. CDR1 is LNHDA, CDR2 SQIVND, per germline (reference sequence). The CDR3 reads CASSIIQTPYNEQFF. CDR3 coding DNA: TGTGCCAGTAGTATAATACAGACCCCCTACAATGAGCAGTTCTTC. The variable domain in full, with the rest retrieved from reference TRBV19 and TRBJ2-1, is DGGITQSPKYLFRKEGQNVTLSCEQNLNHDAMYWYRQDPGQGLRLIYYSQIVNDFQKGDIAEGYSVSREKKESFPLTVTSAQKNPTAFYLCASSIIQTPYNEQFFGPGTRLTVL.

V usage is TRBV19 and J usage is TRBJ2-3, with D uncertain. Trimming pared 6 bases from V and 2 bases from J, leaving 15 bases between. This CDR3 region has 15 residues. The V gene's germline CDR1 is LNHDA and CDR2 SQIVND (reference sequence). The CDR3 bases are TGTGCCAGTAGGACAACCTCACAGCCCACAGATACGCAGTATTTT. Its protein is CASRTTSQPTDTQYF.

The J gene is TRBJ2-7, the V gene TRBV11-2; a possible D gene is TRBD1 (6 bases). There are 13 residues in the CDR3. Per the germline V gene, CDR1 is SGHAT and CDR2 is FQNNGV. V lost 4 bases and J 1 base, leaving 8 bases between the germline ends. The CDR3 DNA sequence: TGTGCCAGCAGCTCCGACAGGTCCTACGAGCAGTACTTC. Its protein is CASSSDRSYEQYF.

The chain combines TRBV12-3 or TRBV12-4 with TRBJ2-2; D not certain. Trimming pared 4 bases from V and 6 bases from J, leaving 9 bases between. The CDR3 is made up of 13 amino acids. CDR3 amino acids: CASSSRAPGELFF. The CDR3 DNA reads TGTGCCAGCAGTTCTCGGGCCCCCGGGGAGCTGTTTTTT.

The chain combines TRBV5-1 with TRBJ1-1, with unresolved D. Germline-derived CDR1 and CDR2 are SGHRS and YFSETQ. This CDR3 contains 12 residues. V lost 0 bases, J lost 6 bases, and 6 bases lay in between. The CDR3 protein is CASSLEGPEAFF. CDR3 sequence (DNA): TGCGCCAGCAGCTTGGAAGGGCCTGAAGCTTTCTTT.

Only one count was recorded for this clone. The rearrangement uses TRBV11-3 and TRBJ1-1; D gene ambiguous. The CDR3 has 14 residues. Trimming pared 4 bases from V and 2 bases from J, leaving 11 bases between. Per the germline V gene, CDR1 is SGHNT and CDR2 is YENEEA. In DNA, the CDR3 is TGTGCCAGCAGCTCGGACGGGATTAACACTGAAGCTTTCTTT. Its translation is CASSSDGINTEAFF.

CDR3 sequence reads: CASTTGGAPSSGNTIYF. The CDR3 DNA is TGTGCCAGCACCACAGGGGGGGCTCCAAGCTCTGGAAACACCATATATTTT. V gene TRBV28 combines with J gene TRBJ1-3, with TRBD1 matching over 8 bases. Germline V gene sequence: CDR1 MDHEN, CDR2 SYDVKM. The CDR3 sequence is 17 residues long. The trim removed 7 bases at V and 0 bases at J, leaving 11 bases unmatched.

Here the CDR3 reads CASRAGQGHQPQHF. In nucleotides, the CDR3 is TGTGCCAGCAGGGCAGGACAGGGGCATCAGCCCCAGCATTTT. This chain uses TRBV25-1 with TRBJ1-5; 9 positions agree with TRBD1. This CDR3 spans 14 amino acids. CDR1 is MGHDK and CDR2 is SYGVNS in the germline V gene. J lost 5 bases, V lost 6 bases, and 5 bases had no gene match.

The chain joins TRBV4-1 to TRBJ2-7; 9 bases align to TRBD1. This CDR3 is 15 amino acids long. Trimming at V came to 0 bases and at J to 5 bases, leaving 5 bases not matched to a gene. Looked up from germline, CDR1 is MGHRA and CDR2 is YSYEKL. CDR3 sequence (DNA): TGCGCCAGCAGCCAAGAGGACAGGGGAATCCACGAGCAGTACTTC. It encodes CASSQEDRGIHEQYF.

The rearrangement links TRBV19 to TRBJ2-7, with TRBD1 matching 7 bases. From germline, CDR1 is LNHDA and CDR2 SQIVND (reference sequence). CDR3 size: 15 residues. Germline trimming cut 4 bases from V and 3 bases from J; bases unmatched to any gene: 9. The CDR3 loop is CASSTKGPGGYEQYF. In DNA, the CDR3 is TGTGCCAGTAGTACAAAAGGCCCAGGGGGCTACGAGCAGTACTTC.

This clone was found once. The V gene is TRBV7-9, the J gene TRBJ2-6; D might be TRBD2 (6 bases). Germline V lookup: CDR1 SEHNR, CDR2 FQNEAQ (reference sequence). The CDR3 is 17 residues long. With 7 bases removed from V and 0 bases from J, the gap between germline ends came to 16 bases. The chain's CDR3 is CASNLSGGSSGANVLTF. For the CDR3, the DNA is TGTGCCAGCAACCTCTCTGGAGGGAGCTCTGGGGCCAACGTCCTGACTTTC. The full variable domain, in which reference TRBV7-9 and TRBJ2-6 provide the parts outside the CDR3, is DTGVSQNPRHKITKRGQNVTFRCDPISEHNRLYWYRQTLGQGPEFLTYFQNEAQLEKSRLLSDRFSAERPKGSFSTLEIQRTEQGDSAMYLCASNLSGGSSGANVLTFGAGSRLTVL.

The chain carries TRBV27 and TRBJ2-1; perhaps TRBD1 as D (5 bases). Trimming left V 3 bases short and J 6 bases short, with 12 bases between. The germline CDR1 and CDR2 sequences are MNHEY and SMNVEV (reference sequence). This CDR3 has 14 amino acids. The DNA for the CDR3 is TGTGCCAGCAGTTTGCCAGGGTGGGTCAATGAGCAGTTCTTC. It codes for CASSLPGWVNEQFF.

The V call is TRBV6-5, the J call TRBJ1-1; 8 bases map to TRBD1. The CDR3 is 14 amino acids. The V and J ends lost 7 bases and 0 bases, in that order; junction bases with no gene match: 4. Germline lookup yields CDR1 MNHEY and CDR2 SVGAGI. DNA for the CDR3: TGTGCCAGCAATTCAGGGGGCTTGAACACTGAAGCTTTCTTT. As protein: CASNSGGLNTEAFF.

This clone was seen a handful of times. The chain is built from TRBV29-1 and TRBJ2-3; TRBD2 aligns across 7 bases. The CDR3 has 13 residues. Germline loops: CDR1 SQVTM, CDR2 ANQGSEA. After removal of 5 bases from V and 4 bases from J, the junction contained 6 bases not matched to a gene. CDR3: CSVSGKSADTQYF. The DNA of the CDR3 is TGCAGCGTTAGCGGGAAGTCCGCAGATACGCAGTATTTT.

This chain joins TRBV10-1 and TRBJ2-1; unclear D gene. The CDR3 has 13 residues. V was clipped by 8 bases and J by 3 bases, with 11 bases between them. The germline V gene encodes CDR1 WNHNN and CDR2 SYGVQD (reference sequence). The CDR3 DNA reads TGCGCCAGCGGTGGCACGGTCTACAATGAGCAGTTCTTC. Translation gives CASGGTVYNEQFF.